This T cell receptor (beta chain) was captured by sequencing in a study of cytomegalovirus exposure and HLA in healthy donors. This CDR3 comprises 15 residues. J lost 0 bases, V lost 4 bases, and 4 bases had no gene match. The germline V gene has CDR1 SGHTS and CDR2 YDEGEE. 60 Vbeta and 13 Jbeta primers were used in PCR. Produced via immunoSEQ multiplex PCR; TCRdb's table is partial and in-frame only. The sample holds tens of thousands of clones, roughly 80% seen once. The sequencing input was PBMCs. The rearrangement links TRBV5-8 to TRBJ2-3; 8 bases match TRBD1. The clonotype comes from a man aged 45-65 years in good health and CMV-seronegative. The CDR3 is CASSQGARSTDTQYF. CDR3 nucleotide sequence: TGTGCCAGCAGCCAGGGGGCGCGAAGCACAGATACGCAGTATTTT.